Listed here is a single T cell receptor (beta chain). Authors' methods: Estimation of nucleated cell counts was performed using reference gene primer amplification. Measured with immunoSEQ multiplex PCR; TCRdb has only the in-frame clones, and not every one. That table is the source of V, J and clone size, and D and trimming were worked out from the DNA. The sample carries fewer than 700,000 clones, about 89% recorded once. The data were taken from a study of blood T cell repertoires in COVID-19. The wider study: Acute and convalescent COVID-19 specimens originated in the United States, Italy and Spain. T cells, B-cell-depleted T cells, or PBMCs supplied cDNA or gDNA.

During active infection, Seattle patients enrolled and were then monitored through disease. The sample comprised peripheral blood. The clonotype was recovered from a woman between 45 and 65 years old with COVID-19, enrolled during active disease.

The DNA for the CDR3 is TGTGCCAGCTGGGGGGAAGGAACCCACGAGCAGTACTTC. Translation gives CASWGEGTHEQYF. The chain combines TRBV2 with TRBJ2-7, with D perhaps matching TRBD2 (6 bases). V lost 8 bases, J lost 5 bases, and 16 bases lay in between. The CDR3 covers 13 residues. Looked up from germline, CDR1 is SNHLY and CDR2 is FYNNEI.